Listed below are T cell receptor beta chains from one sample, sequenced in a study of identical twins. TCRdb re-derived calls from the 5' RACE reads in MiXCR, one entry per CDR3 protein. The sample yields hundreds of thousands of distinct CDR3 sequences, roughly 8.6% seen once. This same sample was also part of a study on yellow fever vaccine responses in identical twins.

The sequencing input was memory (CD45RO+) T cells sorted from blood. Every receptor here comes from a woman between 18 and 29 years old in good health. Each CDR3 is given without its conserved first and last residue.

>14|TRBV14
ASSQEDSRMINEQF
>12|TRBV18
ASRNNSGANVLT
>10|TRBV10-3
AISWDANEQF
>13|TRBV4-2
ASSQEVAGREGYT
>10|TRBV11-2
ASSPRESEQF
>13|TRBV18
ASSPPVTGESEQY
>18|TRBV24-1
ATSRGAWRGGDRRGDEQF
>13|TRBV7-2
ASLLAGGTYNEQF
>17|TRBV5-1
ASTKGGLQNLVPTDTQY
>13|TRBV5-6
ASSTGLAGYNEQF
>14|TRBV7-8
ASSPLGSTGNQPQH
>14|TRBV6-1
ASSDQGMGVNTEAF
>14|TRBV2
ASSDSGRRAGAEAF
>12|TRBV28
ASSTSGTGYEQY
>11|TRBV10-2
ASSADRGETQY
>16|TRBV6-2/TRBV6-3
ASSRQGGTSGRSNEQF